The 17 T cell receptor beta chains below come from one sample, sequenced in a study of tumor and adjacent non-tumor tissue in lung cancer. A modified ARM-PCR protocol with three rounds of nested PCR amplified TCRbeta. MiXCR, run by TCRdb on the multiplex PCR reads, gives a single entry per CDR3 protein. The sample contains 95,000 to 150,000 distinct CDR3 sequences, 55% to 75% of which appear only once. RNA was extracted from bulk tissue without any cell sorting. The source material was lung tumor tissue. The receptors derive from a man aged 25-40 years with non-small cell lung cancer.

The chain combines TRBV6-6 with TRBJ2-1; unclear D gene. V was cut by 5 bases and J by 12 bases, with 17 bases left in between. The germline gives CDR1 MNHNY, CDR2 SVGAGI (reference sequence). This CDR3 spans 13 amino acids. The CDR3 is CASSQGISFVQFF. CDR3 sequence (DNA): TGTGCCAGCAGTCAAGGGATATCATTTGTGCAGTTCTTC.

Concerning this clonotype: A read error is possible here, since a much larger clone lies one base away. The J gene is TRBJ2-3, the V gene TRBV6-4, with 9 bases matching TRBD2. The CDR3 is 15 amino acids. The germline CDR1 and CDR2 sequences are MRHNA and SNTAGT. CDR3 bases: TGTGCCAGCAGTGTGGCGGGGGGGCGCGCAGATACGCGGTATTTT. This translates into CASSVAGGRADTRYF.

The sample holds many counts of this clonotype. The chain is built from TRBV5-4 and TRBJ2-4, with D unclear. The CDR3 is 13 residues long. The ends were cut back, 3 bases at V and 5 bases at J, with 9 bases in the middle. Germline lookup yields CDR1 SGHNT and CDR2 YYREEE (reference sequence). The CDR3 sequence is CASSSPGENIQYF. CDR3 in DNA: TGTGCCAGCAGCTCCCCCGGTGAAAACATTCAGTACTTC.

This clonotype appeared a few times. Because it lacks the conserved phenylalanine or tryptophan at the end, this CDR3 is likely a read error. The chain recombines TRBV11-2 with TRBJ2-7; D not certain. Looked up from germline, CDR1 is SGHAT and CDR2 is FQNNGV. The CDR3 runs 14 residues. The chain's CDR3 is CACSSRRAPYEQYL. In DNA form, the CDR3 reads TGTGCCTGCAGCTCAAGACGGGCCCCCTACGAGCAGTACTTA.

The rearrangement joins TRBV7-3 to TRBJ2-1; no reliable D call. The length of the CDR3 is 13 residues. The germline gives CDR1 SGHTA, CDR2 FQGTGA. V lost 9 bases, J lost 6 bases, and 15 bases lay in between. The CDR3 region is CARSRSASNEQFF. CDR3 DNA: TGTGCCAGGAGCCGCTCTGCCAGCAATGAGCAGTTCTTC.

A remark on this clonotype: An end of the junction does not agree with germline; a read error may underlie this. The chain is built from TRBV11-3 and TRBJ2-5, with D maybe TRBD1 (7 bases). Per the germline V gene, CDR1 is SGHNT and CDR2 is YENEEA. The CDR3 extends over 15 amino acids. The CDR3 coding sequence is TGTACCAGCAGCCTAACGACAGGGACTGGAGAGACCCAGTACTTC. This sequence encodes CTSSLTTGTGETQYF.

This clonotype was recorded only once. This could be a read error, since a much larger clone is one nucleotide away. This chain uses TRBV6-5 with TRBJ1-1; D is perhaps TRBD1 (5 bases). This CDR3 is built from 13 residues. Germline CDR1 is MNHEY and CDR2 is SVGAGI. V was trimmed by 6 bases and J by 7 bases, leaving 15 bases between them. In DNA, the CDR3 is TGTGCCAGCAGCCGGGGTACGGGGCATGAAGCTTTCTTT. The encoded protein is CASSRGTGHEAFF.

About this clonotype itself: This sequence may be a read error, since a much larger clone differs from it by one base. The chain is built from TRBV12-3 or TRBV12-4 and TRBJ2-3; 7 bases line up with TRBD2. J was trimmed by 3 bases and V by 3 bases; bases with no gene match: 9. This CDR3 is built from 16 residues. The CDR3, as DNA: TGTGCCAGCAGTTTTGGGGAGGGTGCTAGGACAGATACGCAGTATTTT. As protein: CASSFGEGARTDTQYF.

Comment on this clonotype: No conserved phenylalanine or tryptophan ends this CDR3, so it is likely a read error. V usage is TRBV11-1 and J usage is TRBJ2-5; TRBD1 is a possible D gene (6 bases). The CDR3 runs to 15 residues. Germline CDR1 and CDR2: SGHAT and FQDESV (reference sequence). The DNA of the CDR3 is TGTACCAGCAGTACCAGGACAGTGAGACAAGAGACCCAGTACTTA. This translates into CTSSTRTVRQETQYL.

This clonotype was counted between two and nine times. No conserved phenylalanine or tryptophan ends this CDR3, so it is likely a read error. This rearrangement joins TRBV6-2 or TRBV6-3 to TRBJ2-7; D perhaps matches TRBD1 (5 bases). Trimming shortened V by 8 bases and J by 2 bases, and 7 bases separated the two germline ends. The CDR3 spans 11 residues. Germline V gene sequence: CDR1 MNHEY, CDR2 SVGEGT. This CDR3 reads CASGATYEQYS. The CDR3 DNA is TGTGCCAGCGGGGCAACCTACGAGCAGTACTCC.

As regards this clonotype: The CDR3 carries no conserved terminal phenylalanine or tryptophan, so it likely arises from a read error. In DNA, the CDR3 is TGTGCCAGCAGCCAAGATTGGGCACAACAGGGTCAGCCCCAGCATATT. It is translated as CASSQDWAQQGQPQHI. This chain joins TRBV4-2 and TRBJ1-5, with a possible D match to TRBD1 (6 bases). This CDR3 comprises 16 residues. Per the germline V gene, CDR1 is LGHNA and CDR2 is YNFKEQ. V shed 0 bases and J shed 6 bases, with 15 bases lying between them.

Regarding this clonotype: One end of the junction is discordant with germline, which a read error may explain. The chain carries TRBV6-5 and TRBJ2-1; TRBD1 agrees at 8 bases. This CDR3 is built from 14 residues. Germline assignment: CDR1 MNHEY and CDR2 SVGAGI. The CDR3 loop reads CANRRTGRNNEQFF. Written as DNA, the CDR3 is TGTGCCAACAGACGGACAGGGAGAAACAACGAGCAGTTCTTC.

Regarding this clonotype: No conserved phenylalanine or tryptophan is present at the end of the CDR3, so a read error is the likely explanation. V and J are TRBV4-3 and TRBJ2-6; D is unresolved. The germline V gene encodes CDR1 LGHNA and CDR2 YSLEER. The CDR3 has 15 amino acids. This CDR3 reads CASTLTPSGTNVLTI. In DNA, the CDR3 is TGCGCCAGCACCCTTACCCCCTCTGGGACCAACGTCCTGACTATC.

By sample share, this clonotype is medium-sized. The genes are TRBV12-3 or TRBV12-4 and TRBJ2-2; tentative D call: TRBD2 (6 bases). The CDR3 runs 14 residues. Between the trimmed V and J ends, which lost 3 bases and 7 bases, there was a span of 12 bases. The CDR3 coding sequence is TGTGCCAGCAGTTTGGGGGGAGGCGTCGGGGAGCTGTTTTTT. Its translation is CASSLGGGVGELFF.

V is TRBV11-2 and J is TRBJ2-3; TRBD1 matches 11 bases. This CDR3 is built from 15 residues. Germline assignment: CDR1 SGHAT and CDR2 FQNNGV. V was pared by 6 bases and J by 7 bases, with 9 bases of the junction left unmatched. Here the CDR3 DNA reads TGTGCCAGCAGTCGGACAGGGGGCGAGGGAAATACGCAGTATTTT. This translates into CASSRTGGEGNTQYF.

With regard to this clonotype: At one end the junction does not follow the germline gene, possibly because of a read error. The chain uses TRBV11-3 and TRBJ2-1, with a possible D match to TRBD1 (6 bases). This CDR3 has 14 residues. Germline V gene sequence: CDR1 SGHNT, CDR2 YENEEA. CDR3 loop: CVSSLGWGRDEQFF. For the CDR3, the DNA is TGTGTCAGCAGCTTAGGGTGGGGGCGGGATGAGCAGTTCTTC.

This clonotype is a singleton in its sample. An end of the junction differs from the germline gene, which may be a read error. This chain uses TRBV30 with TRBJ2-7, with 7 bases fitting TRBD1. CDR1 is GTSNPN and CDR2 is SVGIG in the germline V gene (reference sequence). The CDR3 length is 13 residues. The DNA for the CDR3 is TGTGCCTGGGAGGGACAGTCCTCCTACAAGCAGTACTTC. Its protein product is CAWEGQSSYKQYF.